The T cell receptor (beta chain) under discussion was sequenced for a study of siplizumab effects on memory and regulatory T cells. Broader study findings: The naive T cell population seemed more diverse than memory cells and seemed a major contributor to the alloresponse.

Turning to this clone: Its specificity is not known.

Using immunoSEQ multiplex PCR, the repertoire was profiled, and TCRdb retains in-frame clones only, with some absent. This table has roughly 26,000 clones, approximately 82% appearing once. V lost 5 bases to trimming and J lost 4 bases, with 17 bases between them. The CDR3 is made up of 15 amino acids. CDR1 MDHEN and CDR2 SYDVKM come from the germline V gene. The TCR comes from a human donor in good health. Sequencing used memory CD4+ T cells sorted from blood. J is TRBJ1-2 and V is TRBV28; D call uncertain. Written as DNA, the CDR3 is TGTGCCAGCAGTGCCCCCAAGGACGGACTCTATGGCTACACCTTC. Encoded protein: CASSAPKDGLYGYTF.